The 19 T cell receptor beta chains listed next were all sequenced from one sample in a study of T cell repertoires in cytomegalovirus infection. The antigens of these receptors remain unknown. TCRdb recomputed calls from the reads with MiXCR, one row per CDR3 protein. The sample lists about 310,000 distinct CDR3 sequences, approximately 25% occurring once. The input for sequencing was cultured PBMCs, taken from culture after CMV antigen stimulation. The receptors were gathered from a human donor in good health (CMV status not recorded). Some clones in this sample may be carry-over from other donors' samples.

This clonotype was observed a handful of times. The gene calls are TRBV28 and TRBJ1-6; D is uncertain. CDR1 is MDHEN, CDR2 SYDVKM, per germline. This CDR3 has 15 residues. V was trimmed by 2 bases and J by 8 bases, leaving 13 bases between them. The CDR3 sequence: CASSLGTRADSPLHF. The CDR3 DNA reads as TGTGCCAGCAGTTTAGGTACTCGCGCAGATTCACCCCTCCACTTT.

This clonotype was seen more than once but under ten times. This chain connects TRBV19 to TRBJ2-6; D not resolved. Looked up from germline, CDR1 is LNHDA and CDR2 is SQIVND (reference sequence). The V end lost 5 bases, the J end lost 4 bases, and 12 bases lay between the germline ends. This CDR3 spans 15 amino acids. The CDR3 region has the DNA TGTGCCAGTAGTGTAGGGCTATCCGGGGCCAACGTCCTGACTTTC. It encodes CASSVGLSGANVLTF. Full variable domain (rest looked up from reference TRBV19 and TRBJ2-6): DGGITQSPKYLFRKEGQNVTLSCEQNLNHDAMYWYRQDPGQGLRLIYYSQIVNDFQKGDIAEGYSVSREKKESFPLTVTSAQKNPTAFYLCASSVGLSGANVLTFGAGSRLTVL.

In its sample, this clonotype was seen a few times. The genes are TRBV7-2 and TRBJ2-1; 8 bases are a match to TRBD1. Germline V gives CDR1 SGHTA, CDR2 FQGNSA. V was clipped by 5 bases and J by 4 bases; unmatched bases: 10. The CDR3 length is 16 residues. The CDR3 loop reads CASSPLGQVVYNEQFF. Written as DNA, the CDR3 is TGTGCCAGCAGCCCCCTGGGACAGGTGGTATACAATGAGCAGTTCTTC.

V and J are TRBV28 and TRBJ1-5; D is possibly TRBD1 (5 bases). The CDR3 runs 14 residues. The ends were cut back, 4 bases at V and 7 bases at J, with 14 bases in the middle. Germline assignment: CDR1 MDHEN and CDR2 SYDVKM. The CDR3 protein is CASSSSGAGQPQHF. The CDR3 DNA sequence: TGTGCCAGCAGTTCCTCCGGGGCCGGGCAGCCCCAGCATTTT.

V gene TRBV7-9 combines with J gene TRBJ1-2; D call uncertain. The CDR3 length is 12 residues. Germline lookup yields CDR1 SEHNR and CDR2 FQNEAQ (reference sequence). The V end was cut by 3 bases, the J end by 6 bases, with 8 bases between. CDR3 nucleotides: TGTGCCAGCAGCTTGAGACCTAATGGCTACACCTTC. This sequence encodes CASSLRPNGYTF.

This clonotype was detected only a few times. V usage is TRBV19 and J usage is TRBJ1-2, with 7 bases identical to TRBD1. The CDR3 is 14 amino acids. V gave up 6 bases and J gave up 8 bases; unmatched junction bases: 12. Germline assignment: CDR1 LNHDA and CDR2 SQIVND (reference sequence). The CDR3 bases are TGTGCCAGTAGGACTACAGGGGCGCCGGAGGGCTACACCTTC. Translation: CASRTTGAPEGYTF.

The J gene is TRBJ2-4, the V gene TRBV10-1; D might be TRBD1 or TRBD2, each matching 5 bases. The CDR3 contains 15 residues. CDR1 and CDR2 from the germline V gene are WNHNN and SYGVQD (reference sequence). The V gene lost 1 base and the J gene lost 3 bases, with 10 bases spanning the gap. The CDR3 nucleotides are TGCGCCAGCAGTGAGTTTGGGGGAAGCAAAAACATTCAGTACTTC. Amino acid sequence: CASSEFGGSKNIQYF.

This clonotype was counted only a few times. This chain connects TRBV19 to TRBJ1-1; D is undetermined. The CDR3 contains 13 residues. With 4 bases removed from V and 6 bases from J, the gap between germline ends came to 12 bases. Per the germline V gene, CDR1 is LNHDA and CDR2 is SQIVND (reference sequence). The CDR3 DNA reads TGTGCCAGTAGTACCCAGGTTCCGGCTGAAGCTTTCTTT. Translating gives CASSTQVPAEAFF.

The chain couples TRBV15 to TRBJ1-2, with D perhaps matching TRBD1 (5 bases). Germline V gene sequence: CDR1 LNHNV, CDR2 YYDKDF (reference sequence). V lost 0 bases and J lost 4, with 9 bases in between. CDR3 length: 14 residues. CDR3 in amino acids: CATSRERGPYGYTF. DNA for the CDR3: TGTGCCACCAGCAGAGAAAGGGGACCCTATGGCTACACCTTC.

This clonotype was counted many times. V gene TRBV20-1 combines with J gene TRBJ1-4; 7 nucleotides agree with TRBD1. V lost 3 bases to trimming and J lost 2 bases; unmatched junction nucleotides: 15. Germline V gene sequence: CDR1 DFQATT, CDR2 SNEGSKA (reference sequence). The CDR3 sequence is 18 residues long. In DNA form, the CDR3 reads TGCAGTGCTAGGATTGGGGGCAGGGGGTTGGGGACTAATGAAAAACTGTTTTTT. Translation gives CSARIGGRGLGTNEKLFF.

The CDR3: CASSERGLYNEQFF. CDR3 bases: TGTGCCAGCAGCGAGCGGGGCCTCTACAATGAGCAGTTCTTC. V usage is TRBV27 and J usage is TRBJ2-1; 7 bases agree with TRBD2. The junction had 5 bases not matched to a gene; V was cut back by 6 bases and J by 3 bases. Germline loops: CDR1 MNHEY, CDR2 SMNVEV (reference sequence). This CDR3 has 14 residues.

This clonotype was observed many times. V gene TRBV18 combines with J gene TRBJ2-7, with D maybe TRBD1 (5 bases). CDR3 size: 14 residues. Germline assignment: CDR1 KGHSH and CDR2 LQKENI. Trimming shortened V by 3 bases and J by 2 bases, and 11 bases separated the two germline ends. CDR3 region: CASSPGQGTYEQYF. CDR3 in DNA: TGTGCCAGCTCACCGGGGCAGGGCACCTACGAGCAGTACTTC.

Here the CDR3 DNA reads TGTGCCAGCAGCCCAGGGACAGGGGGACTTTTTGGGCAGTTCTTC. Residues: CASSPGTGGLFGQFF. V gene TRBV7-2 combines with J gene TRBJ2-1; TRBD1 matches 11 bases. The CDR3 loop spans 15 amino acids. Germline trimming cut 5 bases from V and 12 bases from J; bases unmatched to any gene: 12. CDR1 is SGHTA, CDR2 FQGNSA, per germline. Full variable domain (missing parts from reference TRBV7-2 and TRBJ2-1): GAGVSQSPSNKVTEKGKDVELRCDPISGHTALYWYRQSLGQGLEFLIYFQGNSAPDKSGLPSDRFSAERTGGSVSTLTIQRTQQEDSAVYLCASSPGTGGLFGQFFGPGTRLTVL.

Written as DNA, the CDR3 is TGTGCCAGCAGTCCGCTGACAGTGTTAGCTAACTATGGCTACACCTTC. It specifies CASSPLTVLANYGYTF. This chain connects TRBV12-3 or TRBV12-4 to TRBJ1-2, with D tentatively TRBD1 (5 bases). The CDR3 contains 16 residues. V was cut by 5 bases and J by 0 bases, with 16 bases left in between.

The chain couples TRBV4-2 to TRBJ2-7; 9 bases agree with TRBD2. This CDR3 is built from 16 residues. V gave up 0 bases and J gave up 6 bases; unmatched junction bases: 9. The germline V gene encodes CDR1 LGHNA and CDR2 YNFKEQ. DNA for the CDR3: TGTGCCAGCAGCCAAGATTGGGCTAGCGGGATGAGCGAGCAGTACTTC. Amino acid sequence: CASSQDWASGMSEQYF.

V gene TRBV5-6 combines with J gene TRBJ2-5; D unclear. This CDR3 spans 15 amino acids. Trimming cost V 1 base and J 5 bases, with 15 bases left between them. The germline V gene encodes CDR1 SGHDT and CDR2 YYEEEE. CDR3 in amino acids: CASSLLQQPGETQYF. For the CDR3, the DNA is TGTGCCAGCAGCTTGCTTCAACAGCCTGGGGAGACCCAGTACTTC.

The table lists this clonotype with a few counts. The chain joins TRBV4-1 to TRBJ2-3; 8 bases match TRBD1. V was pared by 4 bases and J by 4 bases, with 10 bases of the junction left unmatched. CDR1 and CDR2 (germline): MGHRA, YSYEKL. The CDR3 runs 16 residues. CDR3 DNA sequence: TGCGCCAGCAGCCGGGCAGGACAGGGTACGGCAGATACGCAGTATTTT. This codes for CASSRAGQGTADTQYF.

The chain joins TRBV10-3 to TRBJ1-6, with D possibly TRBD1 on 5 matching bases. Germline assignment: CDR1 ENHRY and CDR2 SYGVKD. Trimming took 0 bases from V and 9 from J, leaving 12 bases between them. CDR3 length equals 15 residues. The CDR3 region is CAISESRVVGSPLHF. CDR3 nucleotide sequence: TGTGCCATCAGTGAGTCCAGGGTGGTGGGTTCACCCCTCCACTTT.

This clonotype was found a few times. This chain links TRBV6-5 with TRBJ2-5; TRBD2 aligns across 11 bases. The junction had 3 bases not matched to a gene; V was cut back by 8 bases and J by 4 bases. The CDR3 spans 13 residues. Looked up from germline, CDR1 is MNHEY and CDR2 is SVGAGI. The CDR3 DNA follows: TGTGCCAGCGGGCTAGCGGGAGGAGAGACCCAGTACTTC. Its translation is CASGLAGGETQYF.